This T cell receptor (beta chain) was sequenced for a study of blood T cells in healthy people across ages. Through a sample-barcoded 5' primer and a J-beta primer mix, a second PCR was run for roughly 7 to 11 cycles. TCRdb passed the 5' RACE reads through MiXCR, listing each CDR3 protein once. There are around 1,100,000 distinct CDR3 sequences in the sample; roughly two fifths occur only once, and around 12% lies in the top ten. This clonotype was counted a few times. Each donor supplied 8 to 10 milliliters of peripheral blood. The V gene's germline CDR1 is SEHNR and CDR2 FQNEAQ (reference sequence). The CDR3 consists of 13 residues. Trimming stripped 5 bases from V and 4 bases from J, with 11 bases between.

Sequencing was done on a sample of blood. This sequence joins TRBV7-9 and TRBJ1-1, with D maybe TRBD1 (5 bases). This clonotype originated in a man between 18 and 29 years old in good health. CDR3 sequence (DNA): TGTGCCAGCAGCCCCGGGGGGAGCACTGAAGCTTTCTTT. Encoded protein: CASSPGGSTEAFF.